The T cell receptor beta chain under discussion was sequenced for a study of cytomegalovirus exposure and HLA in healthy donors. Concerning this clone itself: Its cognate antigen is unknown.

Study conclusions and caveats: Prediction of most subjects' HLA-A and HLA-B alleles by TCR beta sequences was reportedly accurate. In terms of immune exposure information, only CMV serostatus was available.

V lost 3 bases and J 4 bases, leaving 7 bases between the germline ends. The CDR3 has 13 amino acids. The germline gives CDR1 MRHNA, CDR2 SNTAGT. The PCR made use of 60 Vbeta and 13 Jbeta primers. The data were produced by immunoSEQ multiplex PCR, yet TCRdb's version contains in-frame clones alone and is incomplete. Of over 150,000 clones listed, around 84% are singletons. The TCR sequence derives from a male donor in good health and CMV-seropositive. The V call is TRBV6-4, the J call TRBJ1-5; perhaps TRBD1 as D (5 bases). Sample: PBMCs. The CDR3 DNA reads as TGTGCCAGCAGTGAAAGGGGAAATCAGCCCCAGCATTTT. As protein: CASSERGNQPQHF.